The rows below give T cell receptor beta chains drawn from one sample of a study of blood T cell repertoires in COVID-19. Sequenced by immunoSEQ multiplex PCR; TCRdb stores in-frame clones only, minus some. The sample has nearly 80,000 clones; roughly four fifths are singletons. Sequencing used peripheral blood. These receptors originate from a woman aged 70-85 years with acute or convalescent COVID-19. CDR3s include the opening cysteine and the closing phenylalanine or tryptophan. D genes are given only for firm matches. Clone sizes are given selectively: once, few, many, or a class where the clone is expanded.

TRBV5-4	.	TRBJ2-7	13	few	TGTGCCAGCAGCTACGATGCGGCCTACGAGCAGTACTTC	CASSYDAAYEQYF
TRBV2	TRBD1	TRBJ2-3	15	.	TGTGCCAGCAGTGCAGACAGGGACACCACAGATACGCAGTATTTT	CASSADRDTTDTQYF
TRBV5-4	.	TRBJ2-5	13	.	TGTGCCAGCAGCTTCATAGGGGAAGAGACCCAGTACTTC	CASSFIGEETQYF
TRBV27	TRBD2	TRBJ2-1	12	.	TGTGCCAGCAGTTCAATAGCGGGGCGGACGGTCTTC	CASSSIAGRTVF
TRBV7-2	TRBD2	TRBJ2-3	15	.	TGTGCCAGCAGCACAAAAAGCGGGAGAACAGATACGCAGTATTTT	CASSTKSGRTDTQYF
TRBV29-1	.	TRBJ2-6	15	.	TGCAGCGTTGAAACCGGGAACTCTGGGGCCAACGTCCTGACTTTC	CSVETGNSGANVLTF
TRBV28	.	TRBJ2-7	15	.	TGTGCCAGCAGATTGGACTGGGCAAGCTCCTACGAGCAGTACTTC	CASRLDWASSYEQYF
TRBV10-3	TRBD1	TRBJ1-2	13	.	TGTGCCATCACCGGGACAGGGAACTATGGCTACACCTTC	CAITGTGNYGYTF
TRBV4-2	TRBD1	TRBJ1-6	15	.	TGTGCCAGCAGTCGGGACAGGGGTGAGGATTCACCCCTCCACTTT	CASSRDRGEDSPLHF
TRBV7-3	TRBD2	TRBJ2-1	14	.	TGTGCCAGCAGCTTCGCGGGAGGTATCAATGAGCAGTTCTTC	CASSFAGGINEQFF
TRBV5-1	TRBD1	TRBJ1-2	14	.	TGCGCCAGCAGCTTCCTCGGGACAGGGGAAGGCTACACCTTC	CASSFLGTGEGYTF
TRBV5-1	TRBD2	TRBJ2-3	17	.	TGCGCCAGCAGTATCGGGACTAGCGGGGTGAGCACAGATACGCAGTATTTT	CASSIGTSGVSTDTQYF
TRBV24-1	.	TRBJ2-7	13	.	TGTGCCACCAGTGGGCTCCCCTCCTACGAGCAGTACTTC	CATSGLPSYEQYF
TRBV19	TRBD1	TRBJ2-3	13	.	TGTGCCACCTGGGACAGGCTCACAGATACGCAGTATTTT	CATWDRLTDTQYF
TRBV5-1	TRBD2	TRBJ2-3	13	.	TGCGCCAGCTTTACTAGCGGCACAGATACGCAGTATTTT	CASFTSGTDTQYF
TRBV2	.	TRBJ2-7	12	once	TGTGCCAGCAGTGTCCAATCCTACGAGCAGTACTTC	CASSVQSYEQYF
TRBV27	TRBD2	TRBJ2-1	19	.	TGTGCCAGCAGTCCCCTTCCCGGGACTAGCGGGAGGGCACTCAATGAGCAGTTCTTC	CASSPLPGTSGRALNEQFF
TRBV19	.	TRBJ2-2	15	once	TGTGCCAGTAGTATAGAAAATCCGCGGCCCGGGGAGCTGTTTTTT	CASSIENPRPGELFF
TRBV9	.	TRBJ2-1	12	.	TGTGCCAGCAGCGTGGGGCAAGATGAGCAGTTCTTC	CASSVGQDEQFF
TRBV7-2	.	TRBJ2-1	13	.	TGTGCCAGCAGCCCCCCCCTGTACAATGAGCAGTTCTTC	CASSPPLYNEQFF
TRBV29-1	.	TRBJ2-1	12	.	TGCAGCGTGGGCTCCAGTCACAATGAGCAGTTCTTC	CSVGSSHNEQFF
TRBV19	.	TRBJ1-1	15	.	TGTGCCAGTAGTATAGAGCTCGGCAGGGGCACTGAAGCTTTCTTT	CASSIELGRGTEAFF
TRBV19	TRBD1	TRBJ1-5	15	.	TGTGCCAGTAGTCTATGGACAGGGGCAGATCAGCCCCAGCATTTT	CASSLWTGADQPQHF
TRBV2	TRBD2	TRBJ2-1	16	.	TGTGCCAGCAGTCCTCACGCTAGCGGGCTACTCAATGAGCAGTTCTTC	CASSPHASGLLNEQFF
TRBV13	TRBD2	TRBJ2-1	14	few	TGTGCCAGCAGCCTGCTAGCGGGATACAATGAGCAGTTCTTC	CASSLLAGYNEQFF
TRBV6-5	.	TRBJ1-4	14	.	TGTGCCAGCAGTTACAGAGGGAATAATGAAAAACTGTTTTTT	CASSYRGNNEKLFF
TRBV5-1	.	TRBJ1-4	14	.	TGCGCCAGCAGTTCTGGACAGAGAGATGAAAAACTGTTTTTT	CASSSGQRDEKLFF
TRBV6-6	.	TRBJ1-2	14	.	TGTGCCAGCACTTACGGAGGAACTTCGGGTGGCTACACCTTC	CASTYGGTSGGYTF
TRBV19	.	TRBJ2-3	15	few	TGTGCCAGTAGTTCAGGTGCGGGTGCGGCAGATACGCAGTATTTT	CASSSGAGAADTQYF
TRBV7-8	.	TRBJ2-7	14	.	TGTGCCAGCAGCTCCAACGCCCGGGGCTACGAGCAGTACTTC	CASSSNARGYEQYF
TRBV14	.	TRBJ1-1	15	.	TGTGCCAGCAGCGAAAGGAGTTATATGAACACTGAAGCTTTCTTT	CASSERSYMNTEAFF
TRBV7-3	TRBD2	TRBJ2-1	20	.	TGTGCCAGCAGCTTATTCCCTAGCGGGAGCCGTAAGGGCTCCTACAATGAGCAGTTCTTC	CASSLFPSGSRKGSYNEQFF
TRBV19	TRBD1	TRBJ1-4	15	.	TGTGCCAGTCGCAGCCTCGGACAGGGGGATGAAAAACTGTTTTTT	CASRSLGQGDEKLFF
TRBV11-2	.	TRBJ2-7	11	once	TGTGCCAGCAGCACTGCCGTCGAGCAGTACTTC	CASSTAVEQYF
TRBV9	TRBD2	TRBJ2-2	18	.	TGTGCCAGCAGCGTAGGCCCCAGCGGGAGTTGGAGCACCGGGGAGCTGTTTTTT	CASSVGPSGSWSTGELFF
TRBV19	TRBD1	TRBJ2-1	18	.	TGTGCCAGTAGTCCGTGGACAGGGTTTGGGGTCCGGAACAATGAGCAGTTCTTC	CASSPWTGFGVRNNEQFF
TRBV6-6	TRBD1	TRBJ1-1	13	.	TGTGCCAGCAGGGGACAGATGAACACTGAAGCTTTCTTT	CASRGQMNTEAFF
TRBV7-9	TRBD2	TRBJ2-7	16	.	TGTGCCAGCAGCTTATCGTACGGCGGGAGCATCGACGAGCAGTACTTC	CASSLSYGGSIDEQYF
TRBV11-3	TRBD2	TRBJ2-5	13	.	TGTGCCAGCAGCCGCGGGGGGCAAGAGACCCAGTACTTC	CASSRGGQETQYF
TRBV25-1	TRBD1	TRBJ1-1	15	.	TGTGCCAGCAGTGAACCGGAGACGGGACAGGAAAGAGCTTTCTTT	CASSEPETGQERAFF
TRBV19	TRBD1	TRBJ2-5	14	.	TGTGCCAGTAAAGCCCACAGGGGGCAAGAGACCCAGTACTTC	CASKAHRGQETQYF
TRBV19	TRBD2	TRBJ2-1	15	.	TGTGCCAGTAGGACTAGCGGGAACTCCTACAATGAGCAGTTCTTC	CASRTSGNSYNEQFF
TRBV5-1	.	TRBJ2-3	14	.	TGCGCCAGCAGCTCCACGACTAGCACAGATACGCAGTATTTT	CASSSTTSTDTQYF
TRBV5-5	.	TRBJ2-2	14	.	TGTGCCAGCAGCTACAGCCTTAACACCGGGGAGCTGTTTTTT	CASSYSLNTGELFF
TRBV9	.	TRBJ2-5	13	.	TGTGCCAGCAGCACCTCAGGGCAAGAGACCCAGTACTTC	CASSTSGQETQYF
TRBV28	TRBD2	TRBJ2-1	15	.	TGTGCCAGCACGACGCGGGAGGGCCGATACAATGAGCAGTTCTTC	CASTTREGRYNEQFF
TRBV5-4	.	TRBJ2-1	16	.	TGTGCCAGCAGACGCCATAGGACTATCGACAACAATGAGCAGTTCTTC	CASRRHRTIDNNEQFF
TRBV9	.	TRBJ1-2	13	.	TGTGCCAGCAGCGTGGACAGTAACTATGGCTACACCTTC	CASSVDSNYGYTF
TRBV5-1	TRBD1	TRBJ1-1	16	.	TGCGCCAGCAGCTTAATGGGGGACAGGATTAACACTGAAGCTTTCTTT	CASSLMGDRINTEAFF
TRBV15	TRBD1	TRBJ2-7	15	.	TGTGCCACCAGCGGGAGACAGGGGGCGCGATACGAGCAGTACTTC	CATSGRQGARYEQYF